The 12 T cell receptor beta chains in this list originate from one sample, sequenced in a study of blood T cell repertoires in COVID-19. The method was immunoSEQ multiplex PCR; TCRdb's version includes in-frame clones alone and lacks a portion of them. The table lists about 200,000 clones, around 82% of them singletons, with approximately 7.6% in the top ten. The material sequenced was PBMCs or T cells enriched from blood (not recorded which). These receptors originate from a man aged 40-49 years who had recovered from COVID-19.

This clone was detected only a few times. In DNA, the CDR3 is TGTGCCAGCAGCGGCGGGGCTAACACCGGGGAGCTGTTTTTT. Amino acids: CASSGGANTGELFF. The chain joins TRBV5-6 to TRBJ2-2, with D possibly matching TRBD2 (6 bases). V was cut by 4 bases and J by 2 bases, with 9 bases left in between. Germline CDR1 is SGHDT and CDR2 is YYEEEE. This CDR3 contains 14 residues.

The J gene is TRBJ1-2, the V gene TRBV5-4, with D unresolved. The germline V gene has CDR1 SGHNT and CDR2 YYREEE (reference sequence). The CDR3 contains 14 residues. V lost 3 bases and J lost 7, with 16 bases in between. The CDR3 reads CASSSAGPQVGYTF. Here the CDR3 DNA reads TGTGCCAGCAGCTCGGCGGGCCCGCAGGTTGGCTACACCTTC.

The genes are TRBV27 and TRBJ1-5; D remains unclear. The V and J ends lost 1 base and 0 bases respectively, with 7 bases between them. The CDR3 sequence is 15 residues long. Germline CDR1 MNHEY, CDR2 SMNVEV (reference sequence). CDR3 nucleotide sequence: TGTGCCAGCAGTTTATACTCCTATAGCAATCAGCCCCAGCATTTT. It encodes CASSLYSYSNQPQHF.

The chain employs TRBV19 and TRBJ1-2; a weak D match, TRBD1 (5 bases). V lost 6 bases and J 4 bases, leaving 12 bases between the germline ends. Germline CDR1 and CDR2: LNHDA and SQIVND (reference sequence). CDR3 length: 13 amino acids. Written as DNA, the CDR3 is TGTGCCAGTAGGTCAACAGGATTCTATGGCTACACCTTC. Residues: CASRSTGFYGYTF.

The chain recombines TRBV28 with TRBJ1-2; D not resolved. V lost 2 bases and J 4 bases, leaving 8 bases between the germline ends. Germline V CDR1 and CDR2: MDHEN, SYDVKM. CDR3 length: 13 residues. CDR3 bases: TGTGCCAGCAGTTTAGATGGACTCTATGGCTACACCTTC. It specifies CASSLDGLYGYTF.

This clone occurred a few times. V and J are TRBV7-9 and TRBJ2-7; 8 bases are a match to TRBD2. The trim removed 1 base at V and 3 bases at J, leaving 14 bases unmatched. This CDR3 region has 18 residues. Germline lookup yields CDR1 SEHNR and CDR2 FQNEAQ (reference sequence). The CDR3 region is CASSLVFGVGGGRYEQYF. DNA for the CDR3: TGTGCCAGCAGCTTAGTTTTCGGGGTCGGCGGGGGGCGCTACGAGCAGTACTTC.

The chain carries TRBV21-1 and TRBJ1-2; TRBD1, the table's D call, lacks a check against the DNA. TRBV21-1 is reported as a pseudogene. The CDR3 loop spans 14 amino acids. CDR3 DNA: TGTGCCAGCCTAAGCAGGTCGGCCGATTATGGCTACACCTTC. Translated: CASLSRSADYGYTF.

This clone has a handful of counts. The chain uses TRBV7-9 and TRBJ2-2; the D is unclear. Germline assignment: CDR1 SEHNR and CDR2 FQNEAQ (reference sequence). V was cut by 5 bases and J by 5 bases, with 3 bases left in between. The CDR3 is 11 amino acids. Written as DNA, the CDR3 is TGTGCCAGCAGCCGTACCGGGGAGCTGTTTTTT. Its translation is CASSRTGELFF.

J is TRBJ2-1 and V is TRBV3-1 (or the pseudogene TRBV3-2); TRBD1 matches at 8 bases. Germline CDR1 LGHDT, CDR2 YNNKEL (reference sequence). This CDR3 has 15 residues. After removal of 5 bases from V and 2 bases from J, the junction contained 5 bases not matched to a gene. CDR3 in DNA: TGTGCCAGCAGCGACCGACAGGGGCCCTACAATGAGCAGTTCTTC. As protein: CASSDRQGPYNEQFF.

This chain connects TRBV2 to TRBJ1-1, with D perhaps TRBD1 (5 bases). Germline V gene sequence: CDR1 SNHLY, CDR2 FYNNEI. There are 15 residues in the CDR3. Trimming left V 6 bases short and J 2 bases short, with 16 bases between. CDR3: CASRNLGEFNTEAFF. CDR3 nucleotides: TGTGCCAGCAGGAATTTAGGGGAATTTAACACTGAAGCTTTCTTT.

This chain connects TRBV30 to TRBJ2-3; D perhaps matches TRBD1 (5 bases). This CDR3 contains 15 residues. Between the trimmed V and J ends, which lost 1 base and 8 bases, there was a span of 19 bases. Germline lookup yields CDR1 GTSNPN and CDR2 SVGIG (reference sequence). CDR3 DNA sequence: TGTGCCTGGAGTGCCACGGCAGGGTCGGGTGGTACGCAGTATTTT. Amino acid sequence: CAWSATAGSGGTQYF.

This chain connects TRBV11-3 to TRBJ1-6, with D unresolved. This CDR3 has 13 amino acids. The V gene lost 0 bases and the J gene lost 8 bases, with 5 bases spanning the gap. Germline-derived CDR1 and CDR2 are SGHNT and YENEEA. Here the CDR3 DNA reads TGTGCCAGCAGCTTAGACAGGCATTCACCCCTCCACTTT. This translates into CASSLDRHSPLHF.